This T cell receptor (beta chain) was profiled in a study of a mutant IDH1 vaccine in newly diagnosed glioma. Study-level information: Eight vaccinations were given in weeks 1, 3, 5, 7, 11, 15, 19 and 23.

As concerns this clone: As yet, its antigen is unknown.

The junction had 6 bases not matched to a gene; V was cut back by 4 bases and J by 0 bases. The V gene's germline CDR1 is SGDLS and CDR2 YYNGEE. This CDR3 comprises 15 residues. As to time point: week 11, during vaccination. The investigators gave 300 ug of mutant IDH1 20-mer peptide in each vaccine dose, together with topical imiquimod. New IDH1-mutant, ATRX-lost WHO grade 3 or 4 astrocytomas occurred in donors. TCRdb's copy holds only in-frame clones and misses some; the assay was immunoSEQ multiplex PCR. The table has some 60,000 clones, 84% seen once; the top ten hold 3.6%. The sample consisted of PBMCs, taken from a glioma patient whose treatment included an IDH1 peptide vaccine. This chain joins TRBV9 and TRBJ2-7; 8 nucleotides agree with TRBD2. The source of this sequence is a man aged 25-45 years with glioma. Here the CDR3 DNA reads TGTGCCAGCAGCACCGGACTAGCAGACTCCTACGAGCAGTACTTC. Amino acid sequence: CASSTGLADSYEQYF.